The 32 T cell receptor beta chains below all came from one sample that was sequenced in a study of blood T cell repertoires in COVID-19. Using immunoSEQ multiplex PCR, the repertoire was profiled, and TCRdb retains in-frame clones only, with some absent. The sample lists about 340,000 clones, 65% to 90% seen once, with about 7.6% in the top ten. Material: peripheral blood. The receptors derive from a woman aged 55 to 70 with COVID-19, enrolled during active disease.

In this sample, this clone turned up a few times. The V and J genes are TRBV5-1 and TRBJ2-7; 8 bases are a match to TRBD1. The CDR3 length is 17 residues. Unmatched junction bases numbered 13, after V lost 0 bases and J lost 5 bases. From germline, CDR1 is SGHRS and CDR2 YFSETQ. The CDR3 region has the DNA TGCGCCAGCAGCTTGGCCATCAGACAGGGGTCATCGAACGAGCAGTACTTC. Its protein is CASSLAIRQGSSNEQYF.

DNA of the CDR3: TGTGCCAGCAGCGTAGTGAGGGCAGGCGGCGGTAATCGCTACACCTTC. The encoded protein is CASSVVRAGGGNRYTF. This chain links TRBV9 with TRBJ1-2, with unresolved D. V dropped 0 bases and J dropped 9 bases, with 21 bases sitting between them. Looked up from germline, CDR1 is SGDLS and CDR2 is YYNGEE. The CDR3 spans 16 residues.

The chain has TRBV5-8 and TRBJ2-7; no firm D call. CDR3 length equals 13 residues. With 3 bases removed from V and 3 bases from J, the gap between germline ends came to 10 bases. The V gene's germline CDR1 is SGHTS and CDR2 YDEGEE. In DNA, the CDR3 is TGTGCCAGCAGCTACCCTCTAGGCTACGAGCAGTACTTC. Residues: CASSYPLGYEQYF. Full variable domain (remainder filled in from reference TRBV5-8 and TRBJ2-7): EAGVTQSPTHLIKTRGQQATLRCSPISGHTSVYWYQQALGLGLQFLLWYDEGEERNRGNFPPRFSGRQFPNYSSELNVNALELEDSALYLCASSYPLGYEQYFGPGTRLTVT.

The V gene is TRBV5-1, the J gene TRBJ2-5; 7 nucleotides align to TRBD1. The CDR3 runs 15 residues. Unmatched junction bases numbered 7, after V lost 0 bases and J lost 5 bases. The V gene's germline CDR1 is SGHRS and CDR2 YFSETQ. The CDR3 sequence is CASSLVKGAYETQYF. The CDR3, as DNA: TGCGCCAGCAGCTTGGTAAAGGGGGCTTACGAGACCCAGTACTTC.

The V gene is TRBV2, the J gene TRBJ1-5; TRBD1 is a possible D gene (6 bases). V lost 6 bases to trimming and J lost 4 bases, with 10 bases between them. This CDR3 spans 13 amino acids. Per germline, CDR1 SNHLY and CDR2 FYNNEI. This CDR3 is CASRRDTNQPQHF. The CDR3 nucleotides read TGTGCCAGCAGACGGGACACTAATCAGCCCCAGCATTTT.

V and J are TRBV6-5 and TRBJ2-5; the D gene is possibly TRBD2 (6 bases). Germline lookup yields CDR1 MNHEY and CDR2 SVGAGI. V lost 7 bases and J 4 bases, leaving 19 bases between the germline ends. CDR3 length: 15 amino acids. This CDR3 is CASKYEPGVGETQYF. DNA for the CDR3: TGTGCCAGCAAGTACGAGCCGGGGGTCGGAGAGACCCAGTACTTC.

This clone came up once. The chain links TRBV30 to TRBJ1-5; no firm D call. Trimming removed 2 bases at V and 3 bases at J, with 11 bases between. The CDR3 loop spans 14 amino acids. Germline CDR1 and CDR2: GTSNPN and SVGIG (reference sequence). CDR3 coding DNA: TGTGCCTGGAGTCTAGACGGTACCAATCAGCCCCAGCATTTT. This codes for CAWSLDGTNQPQHF.

This clone occurred a few times. This chain joins TRBV7-9 and TRBJ2-7; 12 nucleotides line up with TRBD1. Germline assignment: CDR1 SEHNR and CDR2 FQNEAQ (reference sequence). V dropped 4 bases and J dropped 3; count of bases not matched to a gene: 7. The CDR3 spans 16 residues. In DNA form, the CDR3 reads TGTGCCAGCAGCTCGGCGGGACAGGGGGCTCTCTACGAGCAGTACTTC. Protein sequence: CASSSAGQGALYEQYF.

The V call is TRBV20-1, the J call TRBJ2-1; D is undetermined. The CDR3 is 10 residues long. The ends were cut back, 4 bases at V and 5 bases at J, with 3 bases in the middle. Germline V lookup: CDR1 DFQATT, CDR2 SNEGSKA (reference sequence). The CDR3 coding sequence is TGCAGTGCTATAGACAATGAGCAGTTCTTC. Amino acid sequence: CSAIDNEQFF.

This clone was recorded only once. V is TRBV11-2 and J is TRBJ2-1, with a tentative D call TRBD1 (6 bases). This CDR3 contains 16 residues. V shed 3 bases and J shed 2 bases, with 14 bases lying between them. CDR1 is SGHAT and CDR2 is FQNNGV in the germline V gene. The CDR3 loop reads CASSFNPRQAYNEQFF. In nucleotides, the CDR3 is TGTGCCAGCAGCTTCAACCCGAGACAGGCCTACAATGAGCAGTTCTTC.

In nucleotides, the CDR3 is TGTGCCAGCAGCCCCGGTAGCGGCTACACCTTC. Its protein is CASSPGSGYTF. This chain joins TRBV5-4 and TRBJ1-2; D is undetermined. The ends were cut back, 4 bases at V and 8 bases at J, with 9 bases in the middle. The CDR3 is made up of 11 amino acids. Germline CDR1 is SGHNT and CDR2 is YYREEE (reference sequence).

This sequence joins TRBV29-1 and TRBJ1-4; D unclear. The ends were cut back, 7 bases at V and 6 bases at J, with 9 bases in the middle. CDR3 size: 11 residues. Per germline, CDR1 SQVTM and CDR2 ANQGSEA. In DNA, the CDR3 is TGCAGCGCACCTCAGGATGAAAAACTGTTTTTT. It translates to CSAPQDEKLFF.

The V and J genes are TRBV5-1 and TRBJ1-2; tentative D call: TRBD1 (5 bases). The CDR3 spans 14 residues. The V and J ends lost 3 bases and 5 bases respectively, with 14 bases between them. Germline loops: CDR1 SGHRS, CDR2 YFSETQ. Written as DNA, the CDR3 is TGCGCCAGCAGCTCCCAGGGAGGACGATATGGCTACACCTTC. This sequence encodes CASSSQGGRYGYTF.

The V and J genes are TRBV9 and TRBJ2-6; D might be TRBD1 (7 bases). Germline CDR1 is SGDLS and CDR2 is YYNGEE. This CDR3 comprises 17 residues. V was pared by 3 bases and J by 3 bases, with 16 bases between. CDR3 region: CASSGSEGAGGANVLTF. Written as DNA, the CDR3 is TGTGCCAGCAGCGGATCGGAGGGGGCTGGTGGGGCCAACGTCCTGACTTTC.

V is TRBV9 and J is TRBJ2-7; weak D call: TRBD2 (5 bases). V was cut by 3 bases and J by 6 bases, with 13 bases left in between. This CDR3 is built from 13 residues. From germline, CDR1 is SGDLS and CDR2 YYNGEE. CDR3: CASSAIAGVEQYF. The CDR3 DNA reads TGTGCCAGCAGCGCAATAGCCGGGGTCGAGCAGTACTTC.

J is TRBJ2-7 and V is TRBV9, with D possibly being TRBD1 (6 bases). Trimming cost V 4 bases and J 2 bases, with 13 bases left between them. Looked up from germline, CDR1 is SGDLS and CDR2 is YYNGEE. CDR3 length: 14 amino acids. CDR3 protein: CASSPGWDTYEQYF. The CDR3 nucleotides read TGTGCCAGCAGCCCCGGTTGGGACACCTACGAGCAGTACTTC.

The V call is TRBV6-2 or TRBV6-3, the J call TRBJ1-5; D is perhaps TRBD1 (6 bases). V shed 4 bases and J shed 0 bases, with 13 bases lying between them. Germline assignment: CDR1 MNHEY and CDR2 SVGEGT. The CDR3 runs 16 residues. DNA of the CDR3: TGTGCCAGCAGTTGGGGGCCGATCGGTAGCAATCAGCCCCAGCATTTT. This codes for CASSWGPIGSNQPQHF.

The chain is built from TRBV19 and TRBJ1-2, with D possibly TRBD1 on 6 matching bases. Between the trimmed V and J ends, which lost 3 bases and 4 bases, there was a span of 12 bases. Germline assignment: CDR1 LNHDA and CDR2 SQIVND (reference sequence). The CDR3 consists of 14 residues. The CDR3 reads CASSILGAPYGYTF. The CDR3, as DNA: TGTGCCAGTAGTATCTTGGGGGCCCCCTATGGCTACACCTTC.

The chain employs TRBV6-6 and TRBJ1-1, with 7 bases identical to TRBD1. Germline CDR1 MNHNY, CDR2 SVGAGI (reference sequence). Unmatched junction bases numbered 5, after V lost 6 bases and J lost 1 base. The CDR3 covers 14 residues. For the CDR3, the DNA is TGTGCCAGCAGGCCGGGACAGAAGAACACTGAAGCTTTCTTT. This sequence encodes CASRPGQKNTEAFF.

The chain has TRBV5-1 and TRBJ1-1; TRBD1 agrees at 8 bases. The germline V gene has CDR1 SGHRS and CDR2 YFSETQ. The CDR3 totals 16 residues. V was pared by 4 bases and J by 1 base, with 9 bases of the junction left unmatched. Here the CDR3 DNA reads TGCGCCAGCAGCCGAACTCAGGGGGCGCCGAACACTGAAGCTTTCTTT. It codes for CASSRTQGAPNTEAFF.

The chain combines TRBV7-9 with TRBJ1-4, with TRBD1 matching 9 bases. Trimming at V came to 4 bases and at J to 5 bases, leaving 2 bases not matched to a gene. Per the germline V gene, CDR1 is SEHNR and CDR2 is FQNEAQ (reference sequence). This CDR3 spans 14 amino acids. The CDR3 DNA reads TGTGCCAGCAGCTCGGGACAGGGCAATGAAAAACTGTTTTTT. Amino acids: CASSSGQGNEKLFF.

The chain uses TRBV4-1 and TRBJ1-2, with 8 bases aligning to TRBD1. This CDR3 has 14 residues. The germline CDR1 and CDR2 sequences are MGHRA and YSYEKL. V trimming: 4 bases; J trimming: 4 bases; junction bases outside the gene matches: 5. The CDR3 sequence: CASSPQQGGYGYTF. The CDR3 bases are TGCGCCAGCAGCCCTCAACAGGGGGGCTATGGCTACACCTTC.

This sequence joins TRBV7-2 and TRBJ2-5; 9 bases fit TRBD2. V dropped 1 base and J dropped 3; count of bases not matched to a gene: 3. From germline, CDR1 is SGHTA and CDR2 FQGNSA. The CDR3 length is 15 residues. The CDR3 here is CASSLGLAGKETQYF. The CDR3 bases are TGTGCCAGCAGCTTAGGGCTAGCGGGGAAAGAGACCCAGTACTTC. The whole variable domain, remainder taken from reference TRBV7-2 and TRBJ2-5, is GAGVSQSPSNKVTEKGKDVELRCDPISGHTALYWYRQSLGQGLEFLIYFQGNSAPDKSGLPSDRFSAERTGGSVSTLTIQRTQQEDSAVYLCASSLGLAGKETQYFGPGTRLLVL.

In DNA form, the CDR3 reads TGCGCCAGCAGCCAGACAGGGCCCGGGCAGCCCCAGCATTTT. It encodes CASSQTGPGQPQHF. The chain has TRBV5-1 and TRBJ1-5; 7 bases map to TRBD1. The CDR3 is made up of 14 amino acids. In germline, CDR1 is SGHRS, CDR2 YFSETQ. Losses at the gene ends were 4 bases for V and 7 bases for J; bases not matched to a gene: 8.

The CDR3 protein is CASSVTGGAWYNEQFF. The CDR3 DNA sequence: TGTGCCAGCAGCGTGACCGGGGGGGCCTGGTACAATGAGCAGTTCTTC. The chain combines TRBV9 with TRBJ2-1; 8 nucleotides agree with TRBD2. J gave up 4 bases and V 2 bases, and 8 bases lay outside the gene matches. The V gene's germline CDR1 is SGDLS and CDR2 YYNGEE. There are 16 residues in the CDR3.

This chain uses TRBV11-2 with TRBJ2-7; 10 bases map to TRBD1. CDR1 and CDR2 from the germline V gene are SGHAT and FQNNGV. The CDR3 loop spans 16 amino acids. With V trimmed by 7 bases and J by 6 bases, 15 bases remained unmatched. CDR3 coding DNA: TGTGCCAGCAACCATCGGTCCGGGACAGGGGAAAGCGAGCAGTACTTC. This codes for CASNHRSGTGESEQYF.

V and J are TRBV3-1 (or the pseudogene TRBV3-2) and TRBJ2-2; possible D gene TRBD1, 5 bases. The V and J ends lost 2 bases and 6 bases respectively, with 13 bases between them. The CDR3 totals 15 residues. The germline V gene has CDR1 LGHDT and CDR2 YNNKEL (reference sequence). Here the CDR3 reads CASSQRAGIAGELFF. As DNA, the CDR3 is TGTGCCAGCAGCCAAAGGGCAGGGATAGCCGGGGAGCTGTTTTTT.

This sequence joins TRBV7-9 and TRBJ1-5, with a tentative D call TRBD1 (6 bases). CDR3 size: 15 residues. The V end lost 1 base, the J end lost 3 bases, and 10 bases lay between the germline ends. The germline CDR1 and CDR2 sequences are SEHNR and FQNEAQ (reference sequence). The DNA for the CDR3 is TGTGCCAGCAGCTTAGGTCACAGGGACAATCAGCCCCAGCATTTT. Translation: CASSLGHRDNQPQHF.

In the case of this clone: In the same sample, other DNA sequences code for this CDR3. The V and J genes are TRBV6-5 and TRBJ1-6, with D unclear. Germline CDR1 reads MNHEY; CDR2 reads SVGAGI. This CDR3 contains 14 residues. V was clipped by 4 bases and J by 6 bases, with 10 bases between them. CDR3 residues: CASSSPRGNSPLHF. For the CDR3, the DNA is TGTGCCAGCAGTTCCCCCCGGGGTAATTCACCCCTCCACTTT.

This chain connects TRBV30 to TRBJ2-5; D is unclear. Germline V gene lookup returns CDR1 GTSNPN and CDR2 SVGIG (reference sequence). This CDR3 is built from 12 residues. The V and J ends lost 3 bases and 4 bases respectively, with 9 bases between them. In DNA form, the CDR3 reads TGTGCCTGGAGCGTGTGGGCAGAGACCCAGTACTTC. Translated, it gives CAWSVWAETQYF.

The V and J genes are TRBV2 and TRBJ2-1, with TRBD2 as a possible D gene (6 bases). The germline gives CDR1 SNHLY, CDR2 FYNNEI. V lost 0 bases, J lost 4 bases, and 16 bases lay in between. The CDR3 length is 17 residues. CDR3 DNA sequence: TGTGCCAGCAGTGAAGCGCCTCTCGGGGGAGAATACAATGAGCAGTTCTTC. It codes for CASSEAPLGGEYNEQFF.

There are a few counts of this clone. The same CDR3 can be traced to other DNA sequences in this sample. The chain has TRBV9 and TRBJ2-7; D is uncertain. Germline CDR1 and CDR2: SGDLS and YYNGEE. The V end was cut by 3 bases, the J end by 3 bases, with 4 bases between. This CDR3 spans 11 amino acids. The CDR3: CASSAGYEQYF. The CDR3 DNA reads TGTGCCAGCAGCGCAGGCTACGAGCAGTACTTC.